This TCR beta chain was captured in a study of cytomegalovirus exposure and HLA in healthy donors. The CDR3 covers 14 residues. Germline lookup yields CDR1 MNHNS and CDR2 SASEGT. V was clipped by 5 bases and J by 2 bases; unmatched bases: 5. The PCR ran on 60 Vbeta and 13 Jbeta primers. TCRdb's table, derived via immunoSEQ multiplex PCR, lists solely in-frame clones and lacks some. This table holds over 65,000 clones, around 77% found once. The sequencing sample was made of PBMCs. This chain links TRBV6-1 with TRBJ2-7, with 8 bases fitting TRBD2. The TCR was taken from a man over 45 in good health and CMV-seronegative. The CDR3: CASSLRGGAYEQYF. The CDR3 DNA follows: TGTGCCAGCAGTCTTCGGGGGGGCGCCTACGAGCAGTACTTC.